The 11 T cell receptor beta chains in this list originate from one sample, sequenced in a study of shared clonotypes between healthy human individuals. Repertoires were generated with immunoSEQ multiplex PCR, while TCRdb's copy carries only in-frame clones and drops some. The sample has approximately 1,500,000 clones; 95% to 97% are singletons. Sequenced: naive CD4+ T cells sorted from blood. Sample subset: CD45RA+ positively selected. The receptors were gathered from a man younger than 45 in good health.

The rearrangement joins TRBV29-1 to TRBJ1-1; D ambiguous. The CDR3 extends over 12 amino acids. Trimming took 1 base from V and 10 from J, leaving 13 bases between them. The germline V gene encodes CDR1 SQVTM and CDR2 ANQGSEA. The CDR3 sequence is CSVEGRFGGAFF. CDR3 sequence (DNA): TGCAGCGTTGAAGGCCGGTTCGGCGGAGCTTTCTTT.

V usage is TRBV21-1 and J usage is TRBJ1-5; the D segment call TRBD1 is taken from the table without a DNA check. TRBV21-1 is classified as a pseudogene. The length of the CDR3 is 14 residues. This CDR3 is CASSKTQGDQPQHF. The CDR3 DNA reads TGTGCCAGCAGCAAAACCCAAGGGGATCAGCCCCAGCATTTT.

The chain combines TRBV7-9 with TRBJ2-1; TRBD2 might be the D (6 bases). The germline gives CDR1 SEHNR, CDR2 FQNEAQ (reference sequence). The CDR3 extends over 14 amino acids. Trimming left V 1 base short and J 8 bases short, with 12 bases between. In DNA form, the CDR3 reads TGTGCCAGCAGCTTAGGCCTCGGCGGGGATGAGCAGTTCTTC. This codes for CASSLGLGGDEQFF.

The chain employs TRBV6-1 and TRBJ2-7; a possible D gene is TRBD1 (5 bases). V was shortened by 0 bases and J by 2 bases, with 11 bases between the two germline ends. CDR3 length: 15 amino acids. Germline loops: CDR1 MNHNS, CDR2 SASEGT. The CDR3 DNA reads TGTGCCAGCAGTGAAGCCGGCAGGGTACCCTACGAGCAGTACTTC. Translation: CASSEAGRVPYEQYF.

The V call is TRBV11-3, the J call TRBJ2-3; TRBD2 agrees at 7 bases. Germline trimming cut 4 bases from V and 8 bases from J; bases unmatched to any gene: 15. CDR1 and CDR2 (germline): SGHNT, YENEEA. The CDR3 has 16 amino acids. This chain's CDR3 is CASSSSPGQGRGTQYF. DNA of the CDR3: TGTGCCAGCAGCTCATCACCCGGACAAGGGAGGGGTACGCAGTATTTT.

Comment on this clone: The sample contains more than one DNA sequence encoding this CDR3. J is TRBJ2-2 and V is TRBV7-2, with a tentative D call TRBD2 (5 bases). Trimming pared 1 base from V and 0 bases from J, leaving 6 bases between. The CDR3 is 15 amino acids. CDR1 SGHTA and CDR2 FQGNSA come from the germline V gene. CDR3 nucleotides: TGTGCCAGCAGCTTAGGGACTCCGAACACCGGGGAGCTGTTTTTT. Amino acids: CASSLGTPNTGELFF.

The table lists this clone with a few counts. The CDR3 DNA is TGCAGCGTCCTGCACCTTCTGGACCAGTACTTC. This codes for CSVLHLLDQYF. The chain employs TRBV29-1 and TRBJ2-5; no firm D call. V was cut by 6 bases and J by 10 bases, with 15 bases left in between. CDR1 is SQVTM, CDR2 ANQGSEA, per germline. The CDR3 spans 11 residues.

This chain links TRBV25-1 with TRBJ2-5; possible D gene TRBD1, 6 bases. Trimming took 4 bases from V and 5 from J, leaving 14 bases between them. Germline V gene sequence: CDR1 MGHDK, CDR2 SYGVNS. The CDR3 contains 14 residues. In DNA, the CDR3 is TGTGCCAGCAGTGGACAGGACGTCAGTGAGACCCAGTACTTC. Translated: CASSGQDVSETQYF.

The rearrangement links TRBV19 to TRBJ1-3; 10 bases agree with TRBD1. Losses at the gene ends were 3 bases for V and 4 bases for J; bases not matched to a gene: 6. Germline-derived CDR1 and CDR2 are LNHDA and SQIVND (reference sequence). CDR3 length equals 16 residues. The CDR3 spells CASSISGTGVGNTIYF. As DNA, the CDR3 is TGTGCCAGTAGTATCTCTGGGACAGGGGTCGGAAACACCATATATTTT. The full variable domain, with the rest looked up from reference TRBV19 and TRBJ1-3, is DGGITQSPKYLFRKEGQNVTLSCEQNLNHDAMYWYRQDPGQGLRLIYYSQIVNDFQKGDIAEGYSVSREKKESFPLTVTSAQKNPTAFYLCASSISGTGVGNTIYFGEGSWLTVV.

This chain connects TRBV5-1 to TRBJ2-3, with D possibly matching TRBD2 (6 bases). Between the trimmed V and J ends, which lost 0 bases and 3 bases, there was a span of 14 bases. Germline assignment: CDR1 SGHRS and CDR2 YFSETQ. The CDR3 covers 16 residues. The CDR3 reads CASSLVAREETDTQYF. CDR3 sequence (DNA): TGCGCCAGCAGCTTGGTTGCCAGGGAGGAAACAGATACGCAGTATTTT.

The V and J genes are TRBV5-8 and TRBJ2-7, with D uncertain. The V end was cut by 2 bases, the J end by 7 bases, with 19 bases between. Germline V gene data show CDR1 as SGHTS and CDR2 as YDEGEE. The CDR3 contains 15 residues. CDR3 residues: CASSFRPLPSGEQYF. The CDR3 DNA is TGTGCCAGCAGCTTTAGACCCCTACCCTCTGGTGAGCAGTACTTC.